These T cell receptor beta chains were read from a single sample in a study of blood T cell repertoires in COVID-19. Profiled with immunoSEQ multiplex PCR; TCRdb holds only in-frame clones, not every one. The sample lists 250,000 to 300,000 clones; almost 85% were seen once. The sample was peripheral blood. These TCRs come from a man aged 45-60 years with active or convalescent COVID-19. Both conserved end residues are part of each CDR3. D genes are given only for firm matches. The size of a clone is reported for some rows only, either as once, few or many, or as a class for expanded clones.

>TRBV30|TRBJ1-1|once|NA
TGTGCCTGTAAAATGAACACTGAAGCTTTCTTT
CACKMNTEAFF
>TRBV6-2/TRBV6-3|TRBJ2-7|NA|NA
TGTGCCAGCAGTGCGGCGGGACTTCCAAGCTCCTACGAGCAGTACTTC
CASSAAGLPSSYEQYF
>TRBV5-1|TRBJ2-7|once|NA
TGCGCCAGCAGCTTGGGGGGGGACCTCTACGAGCAGTACTTC
CASSLGGDLYEQYF
>TRBV5-1|TRBJ1-6|few|TRBD1
TGCGCCAGCAGCTCCGGGACAGGGGGGTCACCCCTCCACTTT
CASSSGTGGSPLHF
>TRBV19|TRBJ1-5|NA|NA
TGTGCCAGTAGTATCAGTGCGGATAGCAATCAGCCCCAGCATTTT
CASSISADSNQPQHF
>TRBV7-3|TRBJ2-3|few|NA
TGTGCCAGCAGCTTAACTTCTGACAAACGGGGTACAGATACGCAGTATTTT
CASSLTSDKRGTDTQYF
>TRBV7-2|TRBJ1-2|NA|TRBD1
TGTGCCAGCAGCTTAAGCGGGACAGGACAGGCGACAGGCTACACCTTC
CASSLSGTGQATGYTF
>TRBV9|TRBJ2-3|few|NA
TGTGCCAGCAATCCTTCCCCCAGCACAGATACGCAGTATTTT
CASNPSPSTDTQYF
>TRBV3-1/TRBV3-2|TRBJ1-3|NA|NA
TGTGCGTCCGCTCCCCAATCTACAGGGACTAGCTCTGGAAACACCATATATTTT
CASAPQSTGTSSGNTIYF
>TRBV19|TRBJ1-1|once|NA
TGTGCCAGTAGAATGGGAAGGGGCATGAACACTGAAGCTTTCTTT
CASRMGRGMNTEAFF
>TRBV4-2|TRBJ1-5|NA|TRBD1
TGTGCCAGCAGCCACGGACAGGGGGGAGCCTATCAGCCCCAGCATTTT
CASSHGQGGAYQPQHF
>TRBV2|TRBJ1-6|NA|TRBD1
TGTGCCAGCAGCCCCGGGACAGGCTATAATTCACCCCTCCACTTT
CASSPGTGYNSPLHF
>TRBV19|TRBJ2-3|NA|TRBD2
TGTGCCAGTAGTATCTCGTCTAGCGGGAGGAGCACAGATACGCAGTATTTT
CASSISSSGRSTDTQYF
>TRBV7-9|TRBJ2-2|NA|TRBD2
TGTGCCAGCAGCTTAGGATTCTCGGTGGGAGGGTCCACCGGGGAGCTGTTTTTT
CASSLGFSVGGSTGELFF
>TRBV2|TRBJ1-1|few|NA
TGTGCCAGCACCGGGGTAAACACTGAAGCTTTCTTT
CASTGVNTEAFF
>TRBV30|TRBJ1-3|NA|NA
TGTGCCTGGAGTCGTCGTGGAAACACCATATATTTT
CAWSRRGNTIYF
>TRBV7-8|TRBJ2-7|NA|NA
TGTGCCAGCAGCTTAAAGGTGGGGGGGGCCTCCTACGAGCAGTACTTC
CASSLKVGGASYEQYF
>TRBV11-2|TRBJ2-7|NA|TRBD2
TGTGCCAGCAGCTCCCGAGGGACTAGCGGTGGATACGAGCAGTACTTC
CASSSRGTSGGYEQYF
>TRBV7-2|TRBJ1-5|NA|TRBD1
TGTGCCAGCAGCTCCCACAGGGGTCAGCCCCAGCATTTT
CASSSHRGQPQHF
>TRBV19|TRBJ1-1|NA|NA
TGTGCCAGTAGTATAGCAGAGAGGAAGAACACTGAAGCTTTCTTT
CASSIAERKNTEAFF
>TRBV7-8|TRBJ1-1|once|TRBD1
TGTGCCAGCAGCAACCGGGACAGGCTTGGAGCTTTCTTT
CASSNRDRLGAFF
>TRBV11-2|TRBJ1-6|NA|NA
TGTGCCAGCAGCCTACACGGGTACAATTCACCCCTCCACTTT
CASSLHGYNSPLHF
>TRBV10-3|TRBJ2-1|NA|TRBD2
TGTGCCATCAGGGGGACTAGCGGGAGGTTTAGGTATGAGCAGTTCTTC
CAIRGTSGRFRYEQFF